This T cell receptor beta chain derives from a study of vaccination and CD4 T cells after COVID-19. Study as a whole: Stimuli were overlapping spike peptide pools of SARS-CoV-2 and three common cold coronaviruses (HCoV-NL63, HCoV-OC43, HCoV-229E).

Of note for this clonotype: What it recognizes is unknown.

Treatment given: roughly 10-day PBMC culture with coronavirus spike peptide pools or control peptides (ViraFEST assay). Researchers used the Oncomine TCR Beta short-read assay to sequence DNA from cultured CD4+ T cells. TCRdb re-analysed the PCR reads in MiXCR, keeping a single row per CDR3 protein. The sample records approximately 4,000 distinct CDR3 sequences, about 38% being singletons. Trimming took 3 bases from V and 4 from J, leaving 15 bases between them. CDR3 length: 16 amino acids. In germline, CDR1 is LNHDA, CDR2 SQIVND (reference sequence). Sequenced input: CD4+ T cells from blood, cultured in vitro. The J gene is TRBJ1-4, the V gene TRBV19; D gene unclear. The source is a human donor who had recovered from COVID-19. Here the CDR3 reads CASSMEAALGNEKLFF. In DNA, the CDR3 is TGTGCCAGTAGTATGGAGGCGGCCCTCGGTAATGAAAAACTGTTTTTT.